The source of this T cell receptor (beta chain) is a study of prognosis after radiotherapy for stage I lung cancer. Two-round multiplex PCR, the amplification method, yielded TCR beta CDR3 from genomic DNA. Primers specific to each TRBV and TRBJ gene drove first-round PCR. During the second PCR round, universal primers were used. Via MiXCR, TCRdb re-called the multiplex PCR reads, giving one row per CDR3 protein. The repertoire holds about 51,000 distinct CDR3 sequences, 30% to 35% seen once, with roughly 10% in the top ten. This clonotype came up many times. A much larger clone is a single base away; this may be a read error. The CDR3 totals 14 residues. The J segment lost 10 bases and the V segment lost 6 bases, leaving 8 bases of the junction unmatched. The authors drew around 6 milliliters of peripheral blood at each of two time points.

The sample was PBMCs, taken before or after stereotactic body radiation therapy (not recorded which). The sequence was obtained from a donor over 45 with non-small cell lung cancer. The chain carries TRBV12-3 or TRBV12-4 and TRBJ1-6; the match to TRBD1 covers 8 bases. The CDR3 DNA reads TGTGCCAGCAGCCGCGCAGGGGGCGTGTCACCCCTCCACTTT. It specifies CASSRAGGVSPLHF.